A selection of T cell receptor beta chains follows, all from one sample in a study of cytomegalovirus exposure and HLA in healthy donors. TCRdb keeps only in-frame clones here, not all; method: immunoSEQ multiplex PCR. The table lists about 150,000 clones, approximately 63% of them singletons. The sample was PBMCs. The source is a woman aged 55-69 years in good health and CMV-seropositive. CDR3s include the opening cysteine and the closing phenylalanine or tryptophan. The D gene is left open where the match is weak. A row's size may be missing; if present it is once, few, many or a size class.

D gene,J gene,clone size,V gene,CDR3 protein,CDR3 DNA
-,TRBJ2-1,-,TRBV10-1,CASSEARPDDEQFF,TGCGCCAGCAGTGAAGCGAGACCCGACGATGAGCAGTTCTTC
-,TRBJ2-3,-,TRBV27,CASRARAGSTDTQYF,TGTGCCAGCAGGGCCCGGGCGGGTAGCACAGATACGCAGTATTTT
TRBD2,TRBJ2-1,-,TRBV18,CASSPLSGSDRNGEQFF,TGTGCCAGCTCACCACTTAGCGGGAGTGATAGAAATGGTGAGCAGTTCTTC
-,TRBJ1-3,few,TRBV1,CTSSQAHWSSGNTIYF,TGCACCAGCAGCCAAGCTCACTGGAGCTCTGGAAACACCATATATTTT
-,TRBJ1-1,-,TRBV27,CASSTYSLANTEAFF,TGTGCCAGCAGTACATACAGTCTTGCGAACACTGAAGCTTTCTTT
-,TRBJ2-7,-,TRBV13,CASSLGRIIGGSSYEQYF,TGTGCCAGCAGCTTAGGCCGAATTATAGGAGGCAGCTCCTACGAGCAGTACTTC
TRBD1,TRBJ1-5,-,TRBV5-1,CASSLGGVGGNGAQHF,TGCGCCAGCAGCTTGGGGGGTGTAGGGGGCAACGGGGCCCAGCATTTT
-,TRBJ1-5,-,TRBV7-9,CASSLGAFDQPQHF,TGTGCCAGCAGCTTGGGGGCCTTCGACCAGCCCCAGCATTTT
TRBD1,TRBJ1-1,-,TRBV29-1,CSVVARDRVVRAEAFF,TGCAGCGTTGTCGCCAGGGACAGGGTGGTTAGGGCTGAAGCTTTCTTT
-,TRBJ2-1,-,TRBV5-6,CASSSTRYSYNEQFF,TGTGCCAGCAGCTCAACTCGATACTCCTACAATGAGCAGTTCTTC
TRBD1,TRBJ1-5,-,TRBV5-8,CASSLGTGNQPQHF,TGTGCCAGCAGCCTTGGGACAGGCAATCAGCCCCAGCATTTT
-,TRBJ2-7,-,TRBV6-1,CASSDLGQTYEQYF,TGTGCCAGCAGTGACCTGGGGCAAACCTACGAGCAGTACTTC
-,TRBJ2-2,few,TRBV19,CASSPQVSGELFF,TGTGCCAGTAGTCCCCAGGTCTCCGGGGAGCTGTTTTTT
-,TRBJ1-1,-,TRBV5-1,CASSLEGRGGTEAFF,TGCGCCAGCAGCTTGGAGGGGAGAGGGGGCACTGAAGCTTTCTTT
TRBD1,TRBJ2-2,-,TRBV6-5,CASSRTGTTGELFF,TGTGCCAGCAGCCGGACAGGGACCACCGGGGAGCTGTTTTTT
-,TRBJ1-1,-,TRBV2,CASSDAGTGEAFF,TGTGCCAGCAGTGACGCGGGGACGGGTGAAGCTTTCTTT
TRBD1,TRBJ1-2,-,TRBV7-9,CASSLRDRGNYGYTF,TGTGCCAGCAGCTTACGGGACAGGGGAAACTATGGCTACACCTTC
TRBD1,TRBJ1-2,once,TRBV7-2,CASSPQGTAYYGYTF,TGTGCCAGCAGCCCACAGGGGACCGCTTACTATGGCTACACCTTC
-,TRBJ2-7,-,TRBV28,CASSPRALYEQYF,TGTGCCAGCAGTCCGAGGGCCCTTTACGAGCAGTACTTC
-,TRBJ1-1,-,TRBV6-5,CASSRQNEAFF,TGTGCCAGCAGCAGACAGAATGAAGCTTTCTTT
-,TRBJ1-1,-,TRBV2,CASSPLGGLNTEAFF,TGTGCCAGCAGTCCCCTTGGAGGGTTGAACACTGAAGCTTTCTTT
-,TRBJ2-3,few,TRBV11-2,CASRKEGRGRDTQYF,TGTGCCAGCAGAAAAGAGGGCAGGGGAAGAGATACGCAGTATTTT
-,TRBJ1-1,-,TRBV11-2,CASSHYARGMNTEAFF,TGTGCCAGCAGCCATTACGCAAGGGGAATGAACACTGAAGCTTTCTTT
TRBD2,TRBJ2-7,-,TRBV23-1,CASSLPLGRGYSSYEQYF,TGCGCCAGCAGTCTCCCCTTAGGGAGGGGATATAGCTCCTACGAGCAGTACTTC
TRBD1,TRBJ1-5,-,TRBV7-2,CASSFRDRGFQPQHF,TGTGCCAGCAGCTTCCGGGACAGGGGTTTCCAGCCCCAGCATTTT
TRBD1,TRBJ2-7,few,TRBV4-1,CASSPGVGGLYEQYF,TGCGCCAGCAGCCCTGGGGTAGGGGGCTTATACGAGCAGTACTTC
TRBD1,TRBJ2-7,-,TRBV25-1,CASAPDRFAYEQYF,TGTGCCAGCGCCCCGGACAGGTTCGCCTACGAGCAGTACTTC
-,TRBJ2-1,-,TRBV5-6,CASSLVGGDEQFF,TGTGCCAGCAGCTTGGTAGGAGGAGATGAGCAGTTCTTC
TRBD2,TRBJ2-1,-,TRBV2,CASSEGSGMGGNEQFF,TGTGCCAGCAGTGAGGGGAGCGGGATGGGAGGAAATGAGCAGTTCTTC
-,TRBJ2-2,-,TRBV28,CASSSRQVTGELFF,TGTGCCAGCAGTTCCCGACAGGTCACCGGGGAGCTGTTTTTT
-,TRBJ2-3,-,TRBV6-5,CASSYEGSATDTQYF,TGTGCCAGCAGTTACGAGGGATCGGCCACAGATACGCAGTATTTT
TRBD1,TRBJ1-6,-,TRBV5-6,CASTDRGLDNSPLHF,TGTGCCAGCACCGACAGGGGGCTTGATAATTCACCCCTCCACTTT
TRBD1,TRBJ1-4,-,TRBV27,CASSFTGGREKLFF,TGTGCCAGCAGTTTTACAGGGGGCCGGGAAAAACTGTTTTTT
TRBD1,TRBJ1-2,-,TRBV28,CASTSGGQGRNYGYTF,TGTGCCAGCACCTCTGGGGGACAGGGTCGAAACTATGGCTACACCTTC
TRBD2,TRBJ2-7,few,TRBV5-1,CASSLAVASGLTSSYEQYF,TGCGCCAGCAGCTTGGCCGTAGCTAGCGGATTAACTAGCTCCTACGAGCAGTACTTC
TRBD1,TRBJ1-5,-,TRBV28,CASSTGQRLLYSNQPQHF,TGTGCCAGCAGTACGGGACAGCGCCTGCTGTATAGCAATCAGCCCCAGCATTTT
-,TRBJ2-1,-,TRBV4-1,CASSQVLPLPYNEQFF,TGCGCCAGCAGCCAAGTACTTCCCCTTCCCTACAATGAGCAGTTCTTC
-,TRBJ1-5,once,TRBV7-9,CASSLKQNINQPQHF,TGTGCCAGCAGCTTGAAACAAAACATTAATCAGCCCCAGCATTTT
TRBD2,TRBJ2-7,-,TRBV2,CASTGRGSYEQYF,TGTGCCAGCACCGGGAGGGGCTCCTACGAGCAGTACTTC
-,TRBJ2-2,-,TRBV7-9,CASSFSTRETGELFF,TGTGCCAGCAGCTTTTCGACTAGAGAAACCGGGGAGCTGTTTTTT
-,TRBJ2-3,-,TRBV6-1,CASSDGTDTQYF,TGTGCCAGCAGTGACGGCACAGATACGCAGTATTTT
TRBD1,TRBJ1-2,-,TRBV19,CASSSRTGSDYGYTF,TGTGCCAGTAGTTCCCGGACAGGGTCGGACTATGGCTACACCTTC
-,TRBJ1-5,-,TRBV6-1,CASSEDVLLLRAQHF,TGTGCCAGCAGTGAAGACGTGCTACTCTTGAGAGCCCAGCATTTT
-,TRBJ1-4,-,TRBV28,CASGPGGREKLFF,TGTGCCAGCGGTCCCGGGGGACGAGAAAAACTGTTTTTT
-,TRBJ2-7,once,TRBV5-1,CASSLSWSYEQYF,TGCGCCAGCAGCTTAAGTTGGAGCTACGAGCAGTACTTC
TRBD1,TRBJ2-7,once,TRBV11-1,CASSSTGFYEQYF,TGTGCCAGCAGCTCGACAGGGTTCTACGAGCAGTACTTC
-,TRBJ1-3,few,TRBV4-1,CASSQDHSSGNTIYF,TGCGCCAGCAGCCAAGACCACAGCTCTGGAAACACCATATATTTT
-,TRBJ2-1,-,TRBV6-1,CATTGRGEGNEQFF,TGTGCCACTACGGGCCGGGGTGAGGGCAATGAGCAGTTCTTC
-,TRBJ2-3,-,TRBV2,CASRGARTDTQYF,TGTGCCAGCAGGGGAGCCCGCACAGATACGCAGTATTTT
-,TRBJ1-4,-,TRBV15,CATRGGAGEKLFF,TGTGCCACCCGGGGGGGCGCGGGTGAAAAACTGTTTTTT
-,TRBJ2-2,-,TRBV28,CASGNRDTGELFF,TGTGCCAGCGGCAACAGGGACACCGGGGAGCTGTTTTTT
-,TRBJ1-4,-,TRBV2,CASSETYANEKLFF,TGTGCCAGCAGTGAAACCTACGCTAATGAAAAACTGTTTTTT
TRBD1,TRBJ1-5,few,TRBV19,CASSSGQGTQPQHF,TGTGCCAGTAGTTCGGGACAGGGGACTCAGCCCCAGCATTTT
-,TRBJ1-2,-,TRBV20-1,CSAPDIGYTF,TGCAGTGCGCCGGACATTGGCTACACCTTC